This T cell receptor beta chain was identified in a study of shared clonotypes between healthy human individuals. To note about this clone: No antigen is known for it.

Terminally differentiated effector memory CD45RA+ cells were left out of the naive CD8 fraction, which was CD45RO-negative and positively selected for CCR7. Using immunoSEQ multiplex PCR, the repertoire was profiled, and TCRdb retains in-frame clones only, with some absent. The sample includes 630,000 or so clones, 95% to 98% of them seen just once. Study findings and constraints: Across subsets, estimated richness was generally greater for naive than for memory populations.

The clonotype comes from a man aged 30 to 45 in good health. The sequenced material came from naive CD8+ T cells sorted from blood.

The CDR3 coding sequence is TGTGCCAGCAGCTTCCCCAACAGGGATCCCTACGAGCAGTACTTC. Its translation: CASSFPNRDPYEQYF. This chain joins TRBV7-9 and TRBJ2-7, with TRBD1 as a possible D gene (6 bases). The V gene lost 3 bases and the J gene lost 2 bases, with 14 bases spanning the gap. The germline V gene has CDR1 SEHNR and CDR2 FQNEAQ (reference sequence). The CDR3 contains 15 residues.